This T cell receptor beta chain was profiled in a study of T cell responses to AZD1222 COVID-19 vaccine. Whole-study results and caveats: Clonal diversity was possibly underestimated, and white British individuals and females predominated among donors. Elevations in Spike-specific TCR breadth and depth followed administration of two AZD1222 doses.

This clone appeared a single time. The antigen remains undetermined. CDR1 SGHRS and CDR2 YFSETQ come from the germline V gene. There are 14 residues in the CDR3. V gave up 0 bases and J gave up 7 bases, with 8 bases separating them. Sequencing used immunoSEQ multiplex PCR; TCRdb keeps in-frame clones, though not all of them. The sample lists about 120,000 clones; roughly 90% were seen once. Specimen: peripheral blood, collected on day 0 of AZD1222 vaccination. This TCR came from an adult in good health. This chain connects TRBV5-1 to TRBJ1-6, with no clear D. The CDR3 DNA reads TGCGCCAGCAGCTTGGAGTTCCTAAATTCACCCCTCCACTTT. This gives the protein CASSLEFLNSPLHF.